Each of the 28 T cell receptor beta chains below was sequenced from the same sample in a study of T cell repertoires and leukemia-associated antigens. TCRdb ran MiXCR on the 5' RACE reads and lists one entry per CDR3 protein. Of 9,000 to 15,000 distinct CDR3 sequences detected, over 40% appear once; the ten largest clones hold about 35%. The antigens of these receptors remain unknown. Sequenced: CD3+ T cells sorted from blood and cultured. The receptors derive from a female donor in good health.

This chain connects TRBV9 to TRBJ2-7; weak D call: TRBD2 (5 bases). CDR3 length: 18 amino acids. Germline values: CDR1 SGDLS, CDR2 YYNGEE. V was trimmed by 0 bases and J by 11 bases, leaving 30 bases between them. CDR3 sequence reads: CASSVVGRRPPEFKLKYF. In nucleotides, the CDR3 is TGTGCCAGCAGCGTAGTGGGAAGGAGGCCCCCGGAATTCAAACTCAAGTACTTC.

This sequence joins TRBV18 and TRBJ1-2; the match to TRBD1 covers 9 bases. CDR1 KGHSH and CDR2 LQKENI come from the germline V gene. CDR3 length: 15 residues. J gave up 6 bases and V 1 base, and 6 bases lay outside the gene matches. CDR3 nucleotide sequence: TGTGCCAGCTCACCACGCTCACAGGGGGCGGATGGCTACACCTTC. This encodes CASSPRSQGADGYTF.

This chain joins TRBV5-1 and TRBJ2-3; D unresolved. This CDR3 has 12 residues. V lost 0 bases to trimming and J lost 3 bases, with 2 bases between them. Per the germline V gene, CDR1 is SGHRS and CDR2 is YFSETQ. The CDR3 DNA is TGCGCCAGCAGCTTGGTGACAGATACGCAGTATTTT. This encodes CASSLVTDTQYF.

This clonotype was seen repeatedly, ten times or more. The chain is built from TRBV11-3 and TRBJ1-1; unclear D gene. V gave up 0 bases and J gave up 1 base, with 12 bases separating them. This CDR3 contains 16 residues. Germline lookup yields CDR1 SGHNT and CDR2 YENEEA. CDR3 in amino acids: CASSLDDIGKNTEAFF. CDR3 nucleotides: TGTGCCAGCAGCTTAGATGATATCGGGAAGAACACTGAAGCTTTCTTT.

This clonotype was found many times. V is TRBV24-1 and J is TRBJ2-4; 12 bases align to TRBD1. Trimming cost V 4 bases and J 9 bases; bases outside gene matches: 6. The CDR3 loop spans 15 amino acids. CDR1 and CDR2 from the germline V gene are KGHDR and SFDVKD. This CDR3 is CATSDPGQGAGIQYF. CDR3 nucleotides: TGTGCCACCAGTGACCCGGGACAGGGGGCCGGCATTCAGTACTTC.

V usage is TRBV27 and J usage is TRBJ2-7; the match to TRBD2 covers 7 bases. Losses at the gene ends were 5 bases for V and 6 bases for J; bases not matched to a gene: 7. The CDR3 runs to 13 residues. The germline V gene encodes CDR1 MNHEY and CDR2 SMNVEV (reference sequence). Here the CDR3 reads CASSAGTNLEQYF. CDR3 coding DNA: TGTGCCAGCAGTGCCGGGACTAACCTCGAGCAGTACTTC.

Notes on this clonotype: One junction end does not reproduce the germline sequence, and a read error may be involved. The chain employs TRBV4-3 and TRBJ2-2; D is unresolved. Germline CDR1 and CDR2: LGHNA and YSLEER. This CDR3 is built from 16 residues. The CDR3 nucleotides read TGCGCCAACAGCCAAACGGACCTCTGGGGCACCGGGGAGCTGTTTTTT. Its translation is CANSQTDLWGTGELFF.

This clonotype appeared many times. The chain couples TRBV10-3 to TRBJ2-1; TRBD2 agrees at 10 bases. The CDR3 contains 16 residues. Germline CDR1 reads ENHRY; CDR2 reads SYGVKD. Trimming removed 3 bases from V and 9 bases from J; junction bases left unmatched: 11. CDR3: CAISEGWSGRAGEQFF. The CDR3 region has the DNA TGTGCCATCAGTGAAGGGTGGAGCGGGAGGGCCGGTGAGCAGTTCTTC.

This chain's CDR3 is CASKQCPGANVLTF. For the CDR3, the DNA is TGTGCCAGCAAACAGTGCCCTGGGGCCAACGTCCTGACTTTC. V and J are TRBV2 and TRBJ2-6; D is ambiguous. Germline lookup yields CDR1 SNHLY and CDR2 FYNNEI. V was cut by 7 bases and J by 2 bases, with 9 bases left in between. The CDR3 sequence is 14 residues long.

By share, this clonotype counts as medium-sized. The chain employs TRBV20-1 and TRBJ2-3, with a possible D match to TRBD1 (6 bases). The CDR3 runs to 14 residues. Trimming removed 1 base at V and 0 bases at J, with 8 bases between. Germline CDR1 reads DFQATT; CDR2 reads SNEGSKA (reference sequence). The CDR3 DNA follows: TGCAGTGCTAGAGGACAGGCCAGCACAGATACGCAGTATTTT. Translating gives CSARGQASTDTQYF.

A note on this clonotype: A much larger clone differs by one base, so this may be a read error. This chain links TRBV5-5 with TRBJ2-5, with D perhaps TRBD1 or TRBD2 (6 bases each). Trimming cost V 4 bases and J 7 bases, with 23 bases left between them. Germline loops: CDR1 SGHKS, CDR2 YYEKEE (reference sequence). The CDR3 runs to 16 residues. Written as DNA, the CDR3 is TGTGCCAGCAGCCTCCAAATGGGGGGCGGGCGGGGGACCCAGTACTTC. Its protein is CASSLQMGGGRGTQYF.

V usage is TRBV3-1 and J usage is TRBJ2-7; D is undetermined. The CDR3 is 14 residues long. Trimming pared 0 bases from V and 7 bases from J, leaving 13 bases between. In germline, CDR1 is LGHDT, CDR2 YNNKEL (reference sequence). CDR3 region: CASSQDPGLGEQYF. CDR3 DNA sequence: TGTGCCAGCAGCCAAGATCCCGGCTTGGGTGAGCAGTACTTC.

By proportion, this clonotype is medium-sized. The chain recombines TRBV6-2 or TRBV6-3 with TRBJ1-1, with D maybe TRBD1 (5 bases). The CDR3 length is 12 residues. V was cut by 5 bases and J by 4 bases, with 8 bases left in between. CDR1 and CDR2 from the germline V gene are MNHEY and SVGEGT. CDR3: CASSTRVTEAFF. The CDR3 DNA sequence: TGTGCCAGCAGTACCAGGGTCACTGAAGCTTTCTTT.

This clonotype has ten or more counts. This chain joins TRBV30 and TRBJ2-2, with D tentatively TRBD2 (5 bases). In germline, CDR1 is GTSNPN, CDR2 SVGIG (reference sequence). V lost 0 bases and J 4 bases, leaving 15 bases between the germline ends. This CDR3 comprises 16 residues. In DNA form, the CDR3 reads TGTGCCTGGAGTGTACTAGGCACCCTGGGCACCGGGGAGCTGTTTTTT. Protein: CAWSVLGTLGTGELFF.

The V and J genes are TRBV5-1 and TRBJ1-1, with 9 bases identical to TRBD1. CDR1 and CDR2 from the germline V gene are SGHRS and YFSETQ. Unmatched junction bases numbered 3, after V lost 1 base and J lost 2 bases. CDR3 size: 15 residues. The CDR3 region is CASSLRGQGNTEAFF. The CDR3 DNA reads TGCGCCAGCAGCTTGCGGGGACAGGGAAACACTGAAGCTTTCTTT.

This clonotype was counted at least ten times. A much more abundant neighbour one base away suggests this may be a read error. Likely a read error: the CDR3 ends without its conserved phenylalanine or tryptophan. The V gene is TRBV25-1, the J gene TRBJ2-3; either TRBD1 or TRBD2 may fit D (5 bases each). The CDR3 has 14 residues. With 4 bases removed from V and 3 bases from J, the gap between germline ends came to 11 bases. Germline V lookup: CDR1 MGHDK, CDR2 SYGVNS. CDR3 amino acids: CASSAGPYTDTQYL. Here the CDR3 DNA reads TGTGCCAGCAGTGCGGGACCCTATACAGATACGCAGTATCTT.

This clonotype counts as medium-sized. This sequence joins TRBV12-3 or TRBV12-4 and TRBJ1-4; D remains ambiguous. There are 14 residues in the CDR3. Between the trimmed V and J ends, which lost 5 bases and 4 bases, there was a span of 11 bases. The chain's CDR3 is CASSPYVGNEKLFF. The CDR3 region has the DNA TGTGCCAGCAGTCCGTATGTCGGTAATGAAAAACTGTTTTTT.

The chain couples TRBV18 to TRBJ2-7, with D possibly matching TRBD1 (6 bases). V lost 5 bases and J lost 5, with 13 bases in between. Looked up from germline, CDR1 is KGHSH and CDR2 is LQKENI. CDR3 length: 13 amino acids. The CDR3 DNA sequence: TGTGCCAGCTCAAGGGGGAGCAGGGACGAGCAGTACTTC. Translating it yields CASSRGSRDEQYF.

This clonotype came up many times. The CDR3 does not end in the conserved phenylalanine or tryptophan, so this is likely a read error. The chain links TRBV11-2 to TRBJ1-2; TRBD1 is a possible D gene (6 bases). The CDR3 has 14 amino acids. Germline V gene data show CDR1 as SGHAT and CDR2 as FQNNGV. Trimming pared 0 bases from V and 6 bases from J, leaving 11 bases between. The CDR3 sequence: CASSLETGYDGYTL. CDR3 nucleotide sequence: TGTGCCAGCAGCTTAGAGACAGGCTACGATGGCTACACCCTC.

This clonotype is classed as medium-sized (0.01 to 0.1%). The V call is TRBV30, the J call TRBJ2-5, with D possibly being TRBD1 or TRBD2 (5 bases each). CDR3 size: 12 residues. Germline V CDR1 and CDR2: GTSNPN, SVGIG (reference sequence). Trimming pared 4 bases from V and 5 bases from J, leaving 11 bases between. CDR3 nucleotides: TGTGCCTGGACGAGGGGTTACGAGACCCAGTACTTC. Its translation is CAWTRGYETQYF.

This chain links TRBV20-1 with TRBJ1-5, with D possibly TRBD1 on 5 matching bases. The germline V gene encodes CDR1 DFQATT and CDR2 SNEGSKA (reference sequence). The CDR3 has 13 residues. Trimming left V 7 bases short and J 6 bases short, with 16 bases between. CDR3 loop: CSVMSPGSQPQHF. The CDR3 region has the DNA TGCAGTGTTATGTCCCCAGGGAGTCAGCCCCAGCATTTT.

The chain recombines TRBV20-1 with TRBJ2-5, with D perhaps matching TRBD2 (5 bases). The germline V gene has CDR1 DFQATT and CDR2 SNEGSKA (reference sequence). The CDR3 is 15 residues long. V dropped 3 bases and J dropped 5 bases, with 19 bases sitting between them. The CDR3 reads CSARSPADPRETQYF. Here the CDR3 DNA reads TGCAGTGCTAGGTCCCCAGCGGACCCCAGGGAGACCCAGTACTTC.

V gene TRBV18 combines with J gene TRBJ1-1; 7 bases match TRBD1. The CDR3 has 14 residues. The V gene's germline CDR1 is KGHSH and CDR2 LQKENI. V lost 5 bases and J lost 1; bases outside the gene matches: 4. The CDR3 bases are TGTGCCAGCTCATCGACAGGGCCGAACACTGAAGCTTTCTTT. Protein sequence: CASSSTGPNTEAFF.

The rearrangement links TRBV4-3 to TRBJ1-4; D is perhaps TRBD1 (5 bases). V was shortened by 1 base and J by 3 bases, with 12 bases between the two germline ends. From germline, CDR1 is LGHNA and CDR2 YSLEER. This CDR3 comprises 16 residues. CDR3 residues: CASSQGGRAPNEKLFF. The CDR3 DNA is TGCGCCAGCAGCCAAGGAGGCAGGGCCCCTAATGAAAAACTGTTTTTT.

The chain combines TRBV12-3 or TRBV12-4 with TRBJ2-3; a weak D match, TRBD2 (5 bases). V was cut by 5 bases and J by 9 bases, with 12 bases left in between. This CDR3 has 12 residues. Here the CDR3 reads CASSPDYGTQYF. For the CDR3, the DNA is TGTGCCAGCAGTCCTGACTACGGGACGCAGTATTTT.

This clonotype occurred many times. The genes are TRBV15 and TRBJ2-7, with TRBD2 matching 11 bases. The CDR3 spans 17 residues. Germline CDR1 reads LNHNV; CDR2 reads YYDKDF (reference sequence). The CDR3 spells CPTSRDLTGTSGYEQYF. CDR3 coding DNA: TGTCCGACAAGCAGAGATTTAACCGGGACTAGCGGCTACGAGCAGTACTTC.

In nucleotides, the CDR3 is TGTGCCAGCAGCAACCGGACGGGATCCTATGGCTACACCTTC. As protein: CASSNRTGSYGYTF. The gene calls are TRBV21-1 and TRBJ1-2; TRBD1 is taken as the D call from the table, unchecked against the DNA. TRBV21-1 is classified as a pseudogene. The CDR3 is 14 amino acids.

This clonotype was counted between two and nine times. The gene calls are TRBV4-1 and TRBJ2-5; D possibly corresponds to TRBD1 (5 bases). V gave up 1 base and J gave up 5 bases, with 11 bases separating them. The CDR3 has 14 residues. The germline gives CDR1 MGHRA, CDR2 YSYEKL. Here the CDR3 reads CASSQGIRAETQYF. CDR3 coding DNA: TGCGCCAGCAGCCAAGGAATCAGGGCGGAGACCCAGTACTTC.